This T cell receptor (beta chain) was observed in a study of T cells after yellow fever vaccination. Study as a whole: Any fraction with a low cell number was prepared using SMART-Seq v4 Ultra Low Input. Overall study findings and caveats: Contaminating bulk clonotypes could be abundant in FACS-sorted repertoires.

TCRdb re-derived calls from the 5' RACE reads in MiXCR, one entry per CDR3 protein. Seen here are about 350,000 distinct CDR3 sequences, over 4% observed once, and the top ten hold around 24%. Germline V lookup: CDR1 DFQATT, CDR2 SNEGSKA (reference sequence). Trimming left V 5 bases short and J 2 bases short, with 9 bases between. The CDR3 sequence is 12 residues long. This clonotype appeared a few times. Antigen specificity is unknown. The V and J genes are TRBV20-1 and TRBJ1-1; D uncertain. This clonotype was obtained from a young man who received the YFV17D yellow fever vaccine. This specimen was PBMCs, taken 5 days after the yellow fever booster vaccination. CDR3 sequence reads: CSAATDNTEAFF. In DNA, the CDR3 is TGCAGTGCTGCCACCGATAACACTGAAGCTTTCTTT.